Below, one TCR beta chain is given with its context. Its antigen is unidentified. These data originate in a study of cytomegalovirus exposure and HLA in healthy donors. General study points: Evidence from a later analysis indicated that most CMV-associated TCR beta chains looked HLA-restricted. Follow-up analysis found HLA locus-dependent TCR association rates, highest for DRB1 and lowest for HLA-C. Some highly shared sequence variants likely arose as a pipeline artifact.

The CDR3 is 13 residues long. Germline V CDR1 and CDR2: SGHRS, YFSETQ. V was pared by 3 bases and J by 5 bases, with 12 bases between. Primers for the PCR totalled 60 Vbeta and 13 Jbeta. The table came from immunoSEQ multiplex PCR; TCRdb's copy has only in-frame clones and leaves some out. The table has 190,000 or so clones, less than 85% seen once. This clonotype was obtained from a boy younger than 18 in good health and CMV-seronegative. The V and J genes are TRBV5-1 and TRBJ2-7, with D hard to call. The sequencing sample was made of PBMCs. CDR3 nucleotide sequence: TGCGCCAGCAGCTGGGTGCGACAAGACGAGCAGTACTTC. This sequence encodes CASSWVRQDEQYF.